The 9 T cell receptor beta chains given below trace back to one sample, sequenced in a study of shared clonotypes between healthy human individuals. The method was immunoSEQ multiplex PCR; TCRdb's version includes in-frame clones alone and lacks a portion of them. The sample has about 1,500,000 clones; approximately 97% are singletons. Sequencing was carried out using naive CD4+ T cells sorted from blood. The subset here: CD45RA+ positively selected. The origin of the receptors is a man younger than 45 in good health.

CDR3 amino acids: CASGRGGQILNQPQHF. CDR3 nucleotides: TGTGCCAGCGGAAGGGGGGGACAGATTTTAAATCAGCCCCAGCATTTT. The chain links TRBV28 to TRBJ1-5; 7 bases fit TRBD1. Trimming took 8 bases from V and 4 from J; bases not matched to a gene: 14. This CDR3 is built from 16 residues. CDR1 is MDHEN, CDR2 SYDVKM, per germline.

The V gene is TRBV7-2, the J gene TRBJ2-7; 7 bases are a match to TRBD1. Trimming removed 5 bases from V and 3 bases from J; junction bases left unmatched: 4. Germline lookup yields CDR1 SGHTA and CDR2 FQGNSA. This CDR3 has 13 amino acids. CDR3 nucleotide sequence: TGTGCCAGCAGCCCACAGGGGTTCTACGAGCAGTACTTC. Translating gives CASSPQGFYEQYF.

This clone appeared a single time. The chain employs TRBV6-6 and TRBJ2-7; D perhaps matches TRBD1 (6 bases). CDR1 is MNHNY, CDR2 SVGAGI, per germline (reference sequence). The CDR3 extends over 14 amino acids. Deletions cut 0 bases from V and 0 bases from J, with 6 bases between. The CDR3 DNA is TGTGCCAGCAGTTACTCGGGGGCCTCCTACGAGCAGTACTTC. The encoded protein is CASSYSGASYEQYF.

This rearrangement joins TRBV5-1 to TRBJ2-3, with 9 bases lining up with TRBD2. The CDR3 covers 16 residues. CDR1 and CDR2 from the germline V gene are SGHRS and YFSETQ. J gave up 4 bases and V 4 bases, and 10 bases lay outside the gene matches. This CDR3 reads CASSTPLASGADTQYF. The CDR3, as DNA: TGCGCCAGCAGCACCCCTTTGGCTAGCGGGGCAGATACGCAGTATTTT.

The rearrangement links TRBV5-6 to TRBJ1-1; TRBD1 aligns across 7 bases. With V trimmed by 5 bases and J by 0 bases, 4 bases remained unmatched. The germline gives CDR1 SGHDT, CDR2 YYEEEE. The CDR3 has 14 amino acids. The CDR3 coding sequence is TGTGCCAGCAGGCGGGGACAGATGAACACTGAAGCTTTCTTT. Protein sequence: CASRRGQMNTEAFF.

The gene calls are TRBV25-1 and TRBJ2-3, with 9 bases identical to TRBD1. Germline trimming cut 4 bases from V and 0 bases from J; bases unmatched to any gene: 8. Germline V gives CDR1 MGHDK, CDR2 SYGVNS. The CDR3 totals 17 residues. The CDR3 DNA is TGTGCCAGCAGTGGGGGGACAGGGATAATCAGCACAGATACGCAGTATTTT. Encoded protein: CASSGGTGIISTDTQYF.

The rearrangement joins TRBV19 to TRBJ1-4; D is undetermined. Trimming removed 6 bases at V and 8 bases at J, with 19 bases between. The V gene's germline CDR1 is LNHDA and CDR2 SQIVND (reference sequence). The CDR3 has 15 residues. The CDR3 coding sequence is TGTGCCAGTAGACGAAAACAGTGGGCGGAAGAAAAACTGTTTTTT. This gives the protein CASRRKQWAEEKLFF.

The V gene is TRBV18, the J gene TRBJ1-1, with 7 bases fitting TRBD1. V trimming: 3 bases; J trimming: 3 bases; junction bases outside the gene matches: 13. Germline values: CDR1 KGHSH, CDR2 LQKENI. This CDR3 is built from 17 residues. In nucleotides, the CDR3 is TGTGCCAGCTCACCTTTACAGGGGATCCGGACGGACACTGAAGCTTTCTTT. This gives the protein CASSPLQGIRTDTEAFF.

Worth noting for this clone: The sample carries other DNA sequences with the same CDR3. CDR3 DNA: TGTGCCAGTAGAGGGACTAGCTCCTACGAGCAGTACTTC. It is translated as CASRGTSSYEQYF. This chain joins TRBV19 and TRBJ2-7; 8 bases line up with TRBD2. The CDR3 contains 13 residues. From germline, CDR1 is LNHDA and CDR2 SQIVND (reference sequence). V was clipped by 6 bases and J by 0 bases; unmatched bases: 1.